The 22 T cell receptor beta chains in this list originate from one sample, sequenced in a study of T cell responses to AZD1222 COVID-19 vaccine. The repertoire was sequenced with immunoSEQ multiplex PCR; TCRdb's copy has only in-frame clones and lacks some. Of approximately 150,000 clones in the sample, roughly 90% are singletons; the top ten hold roughly 1.5%. This sample comprised peripheral blood, obtained 28 days after the second AZD1222 dose. The receptor source for this set is an adult who received the AZD1222 COVID-19 vaccine.

The V and J genes are TRBV15 and TRBJ1-1; D unclear. V gave up 10 bases and J gave up 5 bases, with 11 bases separating them. The CDR3 has 11 residues. Germline-derived CDR1 and CDR2 are LNHNV and YYDKDF (reference sequence). Here the CDR3 reads CARYVRTEAFF. CDR3 nucleotide sequence: TGTGCCAGGTACGTTAGGACTGAAGCTTTCTTT.

CDR3: CASSLGYEQYF. CDR3 sequence (DNA): TGTGCCAGCAGCTTGGGTTACGAGCAGTACTTC. This rearrangement joins TRBV5-5 to TRBJ2-7; no reliable D call. The CDR3 is 11 residues long. Looked up from germline, CDR1 is SGHKS and CDR2 is YYEKEE (reference sequence). Between the trimmed V and J ends, which lost 0 bases and 4 bases, there was a span of 2 bases.

In this sample, this clone turned up a few times. V gene TRBV3-1 (or the pseudogene TRBV3-2) combines with J gene TRBJ2-7, with D uncertain. V lost 1 base, J lost 6 bases, and 10 bases lay in between. The CDR3 has 13 amino acids. Germline CDR1 and CDR2: LGHDT and YNNKEL (reference sequence). The CDR3 nucleotides read TGTGCCAGCAGCCAAGCCGGGTTATCCGAGCAGTACTTC. Translation: CASSQAGLSEQYF.

This chain links TRBV5-1 with TRBJ1-4; D call uncertain. V was clipped by 1 base and J by 3 bases, with 7 bases between them. The CDR3 consists of 14 residues. Germline V gene sequence: CDR1 SGHRS, CDR2 YFSETQ. The CDR3 coding sequence is TGCGCCAGCAGCTTGATACCGCCTAATGAAAAACTGTTTTTT. Translation gives CASSLIPPNEKLFF.

This chain uses TRBV7-9 with TRBJ1-3; no clear D. Trimming left V 2 bases short and J 0 bases short, with 8 bases between. The CDR3 length is 15 residues. Germline loops: CDR1 SEHNR, CDR2 FQNEAQ (reference sequence). The CDR3 here is CASSLQGSSGNTIYF. The CDR3 coding sequence is TGTGCCAGCAGCTTACAAGGCAGCTCTGGAAACACCATATATTTT.

The rearrangement joins TRBV18 to TRBJ2-1; D call uncertain. Germline assignment: CDR1 KGHSH and CDR2 LQKENI. Trimming stripped 0 bases from V and 5 bases from J, with 2 bases between. This CDR3 spans 12 amino acids. CDR3 amino acids: CASSPPDNEQFF. The CDR3 DNA is TGTGCCAGCTCACCACCCGACAATGAGCAGTTCTTC. Full variable domain (remainder filled in from reference TRBV18 and TRBJ2-1): NAGVMQNPRHLVRRRGQEARLRCSPMKGHSHVYWYRQLPEEGLKFMVYLQKENIIDESGMPKERFSAEFPKEGPSILRIQQVVRGDSAAYFCASSPPDNEQFFGPGTRLTVL.

This sequence joins TRBV9 and TRBJ2-1, with D hard to call. In germline, CDR1 is SGDLS, CDR2 YYNGEE. Trimming removed 0 bases at V and 7 bases at J, with 5 bases between. This CDR3 has 12 residues. Here the CDR3 DNA reads TGTGCCAGCAGCGTAGCACGGAATGAGCAGTTCTTC. Its protein product is CASSVARNEQFF.

Comment on this clone: Other nucleotide sequences from this sample produce the same CDR3. The chain joins TRBV30 to TRBJ1-5, with D hard to call. The germline V gene has CDR1 GTSNPN and CDR2 SVGIG (reference sequence). The ends were cut back, 0 bases at V and 4 bases at J, with 7 bases in the middle. The CDR3 spans 13 residues. CDR3 DNA sequence: TGTGCCTGGAGTGTAGGCGGAAATCAGCCCCAGCATTTT. Protein product: CAWSVGGNQPQHF.

The V call is TRBV3-1 (or the pseudogene TRBV3-2), the J call TRBJ1-1; no clear D. Deletions cut 1 base from V and 11 bases from J, with 17 bases between. The germline CDR1 and CDR2 sequences are LGHDT and YNNKEL (reference sequence). This CDR3 has 14 residues. The CDR3 here is CASSQGEISHHAFF. The CDR3 DNA is TGTGCCAGCAGCCAAGGGGAAATATCCCACCACGCTTTCTTT.

The genes are TRBV6-5 and TRBJ1-1; unclear D gene. CDR3 length equals 12 residues. CDR1 and CDR2 (germline): MNHEY, SVGAGI. V was trimmed by 6 bases and J by 5 bases, leaving 10 bases between them. The CDR3 here is CASSTTGTEAFF. CDR3 nucleotide sequence: TGTGCCAGCAGCACCACGGGGACTGAAGCTTTCTTT.

Comment on this clone: At one end, the junction sequence differs from germline, possibly due to a read error. V usage is TRBV4-1 and J usage is TRBJ1-1; D might be TRBD1 (6 bases). Germline V lookup: CDR1 MGHRA, CDR2 YSYEKL. The CDR3 has 15 amino acids. The CDR3 DNA reads as TGTGGTTCCCGGAGCCATTCAGGGGTGAACACTGAAGCTTTCTTT. Amino acids: CGSRSHSGVNTEAFF.

This clone was observed a single time. The V and J genes are TRBV18 and TRBJ1-2; 7 bases are shared with TRBD1. Germline CDR1 reads KGHSH; CDR2 reads LQKENI. The CDR3 sequence is 15 residues long. With 6 bases clipped from V and 4 bases from J, the junction kept 11 bases outside the gene matches. The CDR3: CASSRDRVKVYGYTF. CDR3 nucleotide sequence: TGTGCCAGCTCCCGCGACAGGGTGAAGGTCTATGGCTACACCTTC.

V and J are TRBV28 and TRBJ2-1; 7 bases line up with TRBD2. The germline V gene encodes CDR1 MDHEN and CDR2 SYDVKM. This CDR3 has 15 amino acids. The ends lost 5 bases at V and 9 bases at J; junction bases unmatched: 13. This CDR3 is CASSRTSPPRPEQFF. CDR3 coding DNA: TGTGCCAGCAGTAGGACTAGTCCCCCGAGGCCTGAGCAGTTCTTC.

This chain uses TRBV5-1 with TRBJ2-1, with D possibly matching TRBD2 (7 bases). CDR1 is SGHRS, CDR2 YFSETQ, per germline. The CDR3 has 16 amino acids. The V gene lost 4 bases and the J gene lost 4 bases, with 18 bases spanning the gap. CDR3 residues: CASSVTGSGGYNEQFF. The CDR3 nucleotides are TGCGCCAGCAGCGTAACAGGGTCGGGGGGATACAATGAGCAGTTCTTC.

The chain carries TRBV19 and TRBJ2-1; no clear D. Germline V gene data show CDR1 as LNHDA and CDR2 as SQIVND (reference sequence). This CDR3 is built from 14 residues. Between the trimmed V and J ends, which lost 3 bases and 4 bases, there was a span of 10 bases. The CDR3 nucleotides read TGTGCCAGTAGTATTAGTTCCCCTTACAATGAGCAGTTCTTC. This encodes CASSISSPYNEQFF.

The CDR3 is CASSKSGTMNTEAFF. The CDR3 nucleotides are TGTGCCAGTAGTAAGTCAGGTACGATGAACACTGAAGCTTTCTTT. V gene TRBV19 combines with J gene TRBJ1-1; D is ambiguous. V was cut by 4 bases and J by 0 bases, with 12 bases left in between. The germline gives CDR1 LNHDA, CDR2 SQIVND (reference sequence). The CDR3 spans 15 residues.

The chain carries TRBV21-1 and TRBJ2-6; the table's D call of TRBD1 was not tested on the DNA. TRBV21-1 has pseudogene status. The CDR3 totals 18 residues. The CDR3 nucleotides read TGTGCCAGCAGGAAGACCGGGACAGGGTCCTATGGGGCCAACGTCCTGACTTTC. This translates into CASRKTGTGSYGANVLTF.

V usage is TRBV10-1 and J usage is TRBJ2-1; 7 bases agree with TRBD2. V lost 0 bases, J lost 3 bases, and 11 bases stayed unmatched. There are 18 residues in the CDR3. CDR1 and CDR2 from the germline V gene are WNHNN and SYGVQD (reference sequence). The CDR3, as DNA: TGCGCCAGCAGTGAGTCCCGACGGGGCGGGAGTAACTACAATGAGCAGTTCTTC. This sequence encodes CASSESRRGGSNYNEQFF.

V and J are TRBV19 and TRBJ1-2, with TRBD1 identical over 10 bases. Germline-derived CDR1 and CDR2 are LNHDA and SQIVND (reference sequence). V gave up 3 bases and J gave up 6 bases; unmatched junction bases: 13. The CDR3 totals 17 residues. CDR3 loop: CASSMSSVGTGDNGYTF. CDR3 nucleotide sequence: TGTGCCAGTAGTATGTCTAGCGTCGGGACAGGGGATAATGGCTACACCTTC.

This chain uses TRBV3-1 (or the pseudogene TRBV3-2) with TRBJ2-1; 14 positions match TRBD2. V lost 0 bases, J lost 6 bases, and 4 bases stayed unmatched. The CDR3 contains 17 residues. Per germline, CDR1 LGHDT and CDR2 YNNKEL (reference sequence). CDR3 region: CASSQDQGTSGSNEQFF. The CDR3 DNA reads as TGTGCCAGCAGCCAAGACCAAGGGACTAGCGGGAGCAATGAGCAGTTCTTC.

The J gene is TRBJ1-3, the V gene TRBV28; D not certain. Germline values: CDR1 MDHEN, CDR2 SYDVKM. The V end lost 5 bases, the J end lost 0 bases, and 14 bases lay between the germline ends. This CDR3 is 16 amino acids long. The CDR3 region has the DNA TGTGCCAGCAGTCTTGAGGGCAGCCTCTCTGGAAACACCATATATTTT. Translating gives CASSLEGSLSGNTIYF. Full variable domain (remainder filled in from reference TRBV28 and TRBJ1-3): DVKVTQSSRYLVKRTGEKVFLECVQDMDHENMFWYRQDPGLGLRLIYFSYDVKMKEKGDIPEGYSVSREKKERFSLILESASTNQTSMYLCASSLEGSLSGNTIYFGEGSWLTVV.

This clone was observed once. The chain carries TRBV20-1 and TRBJ1-2, with a possible D match to TRBD1 (6 bases). The CDR3 is 16 amino acids. The V end lost 3 bases, the J end lost 5 bases, and 22 bases lay between the germline ends. CDR1 DFQATT and CDR2 SNEGSKA come from the germline V gene (reference sequence). Written as DNA, the CDR3 is TGCAGTGCTAGTAAGGGGGAAAGTTCAGGCAATTATGGCTACACCTTC. It is translated as CSASKGESSGNYGYTF.